This T cell receptor beta chain was captured in a study of cytomegalovirus exposure and HLA in healthy donors. Samples came from healthy bone marrow donors. The CDR3 is 15 amino acids. Deletions cut 5 bases from V and 6 bases from J, with 14 bases between. Germline V lookup: CDR1 MNHEY, CDR2 SVGAGI. Study-wide results and caveats: Fewer N-insertions than the roughly 670-donor mean were reportedly shown by an Asian-associated ancestry cluster in a later analysis.

Note on this clone: Antigen unknown.

PCR used 60 Vbeta primers and 13 Jbeta primers. TCRdb keeps only in-frame clones here, not all; method: immunoSEQ multiplex PCR. The sample includes 100,000 to 150,000 clones, more than 65% of them seen just once. The sequence derives from a woman aged 55-69 years in good health and CMV-seropositive. V and J are TRBV6-5 and TRBJ1-6; possibly TRBD1 for D (6 bases). Sequenced: PBMCs. In nucleotides, the CDR3 is TGTGCCAGCAGTCGACTACAGGGCCCTAATTCACCCCTCCACTTT. It is translated as CASSRLQGPNSPLHF.